This TCR beta chain is drawn from a study of cytomegalovirus exposure and HLA in healthy donors. The protocol was immunoSEQ multiplex PCR, while the TCRdb copy is restricted to in-frame clones and leaves out a portion. Among 250,000 to 400,000 clones listed, around 87% were seen once. CDR3 size: 13 residues. V was trimmed by 1 base and J by 3 bases, leaving 6 bases between them. CDR1 and CDR2 (germline): SGHNT, YYREEE (reference sequence). The sample taken for sequencing was PBMCs. The chain carries TRBV5-4 and TRBJ2-3; TRBD2 is a possible D gene (5 bases). The clonotype originates from a woman aged 25 to 45 in good health and CMV-seropositive. The CDR3 nucleotides are TGTGCCAGCAGCTTGCGGGAAACAGATACGCAGTATTTT. Translation gives CASSLRETDTQYF.